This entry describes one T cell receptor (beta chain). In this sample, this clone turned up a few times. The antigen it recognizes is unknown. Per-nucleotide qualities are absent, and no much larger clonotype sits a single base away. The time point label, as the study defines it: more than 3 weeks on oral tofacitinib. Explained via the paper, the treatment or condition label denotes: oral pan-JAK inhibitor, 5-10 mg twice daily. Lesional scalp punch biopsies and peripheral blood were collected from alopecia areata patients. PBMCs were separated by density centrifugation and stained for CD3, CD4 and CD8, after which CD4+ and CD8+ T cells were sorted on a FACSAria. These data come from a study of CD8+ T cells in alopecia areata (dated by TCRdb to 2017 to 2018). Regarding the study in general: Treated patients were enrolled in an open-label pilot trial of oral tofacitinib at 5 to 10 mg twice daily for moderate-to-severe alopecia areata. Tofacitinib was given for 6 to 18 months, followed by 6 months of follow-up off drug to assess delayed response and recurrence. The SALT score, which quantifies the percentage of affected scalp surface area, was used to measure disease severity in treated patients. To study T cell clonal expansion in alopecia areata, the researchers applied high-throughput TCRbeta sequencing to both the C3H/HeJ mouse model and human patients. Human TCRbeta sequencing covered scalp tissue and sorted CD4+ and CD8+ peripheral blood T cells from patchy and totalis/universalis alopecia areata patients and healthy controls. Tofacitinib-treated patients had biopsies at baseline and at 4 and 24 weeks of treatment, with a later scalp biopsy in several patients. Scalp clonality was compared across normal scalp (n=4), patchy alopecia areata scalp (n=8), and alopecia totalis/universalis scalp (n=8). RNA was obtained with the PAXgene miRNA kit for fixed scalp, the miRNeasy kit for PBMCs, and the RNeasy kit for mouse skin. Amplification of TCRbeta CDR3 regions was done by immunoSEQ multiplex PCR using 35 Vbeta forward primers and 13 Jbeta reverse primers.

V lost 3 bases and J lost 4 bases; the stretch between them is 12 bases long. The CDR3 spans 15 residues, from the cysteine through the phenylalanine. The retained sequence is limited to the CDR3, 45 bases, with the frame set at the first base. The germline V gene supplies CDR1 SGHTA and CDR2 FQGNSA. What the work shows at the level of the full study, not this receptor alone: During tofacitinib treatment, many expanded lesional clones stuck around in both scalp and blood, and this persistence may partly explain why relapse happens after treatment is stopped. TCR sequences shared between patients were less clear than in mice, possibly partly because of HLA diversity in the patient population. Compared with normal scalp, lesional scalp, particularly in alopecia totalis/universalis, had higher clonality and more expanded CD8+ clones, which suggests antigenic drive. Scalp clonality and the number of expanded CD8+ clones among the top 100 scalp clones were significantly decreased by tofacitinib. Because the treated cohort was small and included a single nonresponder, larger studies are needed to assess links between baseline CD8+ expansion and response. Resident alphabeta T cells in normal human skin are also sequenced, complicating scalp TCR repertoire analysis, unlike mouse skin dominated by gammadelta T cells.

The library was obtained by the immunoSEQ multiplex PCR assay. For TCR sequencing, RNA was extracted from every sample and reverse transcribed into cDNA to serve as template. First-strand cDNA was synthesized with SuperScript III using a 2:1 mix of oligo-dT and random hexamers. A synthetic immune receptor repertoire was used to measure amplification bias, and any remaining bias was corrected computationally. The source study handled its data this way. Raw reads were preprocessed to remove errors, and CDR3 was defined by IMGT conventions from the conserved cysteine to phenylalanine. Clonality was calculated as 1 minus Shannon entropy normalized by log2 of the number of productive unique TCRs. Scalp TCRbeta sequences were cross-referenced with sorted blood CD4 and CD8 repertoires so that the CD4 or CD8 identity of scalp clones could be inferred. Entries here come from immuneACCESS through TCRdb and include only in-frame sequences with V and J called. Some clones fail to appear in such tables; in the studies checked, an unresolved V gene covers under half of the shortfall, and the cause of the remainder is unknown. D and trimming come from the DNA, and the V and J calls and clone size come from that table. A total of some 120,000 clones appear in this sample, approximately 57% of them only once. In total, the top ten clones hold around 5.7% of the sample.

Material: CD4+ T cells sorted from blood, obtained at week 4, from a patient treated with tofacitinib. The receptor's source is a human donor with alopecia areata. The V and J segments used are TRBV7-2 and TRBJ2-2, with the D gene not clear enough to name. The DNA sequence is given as TGTGCCAGCAGCTTTGGTGGCGTCAGCACCGGGGAGCTGTTTTTT. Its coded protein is CASSFGGVSTGELFF.